This T cell receptor beta chain was identified in a study of T cells after posttransplantation cyclophosphamide. Broader study findings: Tissue-infiltrating T cells from skin or gut overlapped little with blood T cells.

V shed 3 bases and J shed 3 bases, with 19 bases lying between them. The CDR3 is 16 residues long. Germline V gene lookup returns CDR1 SGDLS and CDR2 YYNGEE. This clone showed up many times. Antigen unknown. Clones were read by immunoSEQ multiplex PCR, and TCRdb kept only the in-frame ones, dropping some. Captured here are some 40,000 clones, none seen once; the top ten comprise 2.5%. Sequencing was done on a sample of PBMCs. This sequence joins TRBV9 and TRBJ2-7; no reliable D call. This TCR derives from a middle-aged man in good health, CMV-negative, and a related stem cell transplant donor. CDR3 protein: CASSAREVGLGYEQYF. CDR3 coding DNA: TGTGCCAGCAGCGCCCGCGAGGTGGGTCTAGGCTACGAGCAGTACTTC.